The following is a T cell receptor (beta chain) sequence with its context. What it binds is not known. This entry belongs to a study of Ad26.COV2.S vaccination and SARS-CoV-2 variants. Study details: Donor was one of the participants in the Ad26.COV2.S arm of the COV1001 trial.

Findings of the study overall: The breadth of spike-specific CD8+ and CD4+ T cell responses after vaccination was reportedly substantial.

Assay: immunoSEQ multiplex PCR; the TCRdb copy retains only in-frame clones and omits some. The sample holds 400,000 to 450,000 clones, roughly 90% seen once. The CDR3 has 12 residues. V gave up 4 bases and J gave up 5 bases, with 8 bases separating them. Documented treatment: about 20 received Ad26.COV2.S at low or high dose, single or two shots; a few received placebo; per-sample allocation not given. Material that was analyzed had been drawn on day 63 after the first vaccine or placebo injection. Adults aged 18-55 years in Boston included the donor. The chain has TRBV12-3 or TRBV12-4 and TRBJ1-1; D gene unclear. Sample: peripheral blood, taken in a trial of Ad26.COV2.S vaccine versus placebo. The sequence derives from a person between 18 and 65 years old who received the Ad26.COV2.S COVID-19 vaccine or a placebo. This CDR3 reads CASSSDGTEAFF. CDR3 nucleotide sequence: TGTGCCAGCAGTTCAGACGGGACTGAAGCTTTCTTT.